One sample yielded the 30 T cell receptor beta chains listed below, sequenced in a study of T cells after yellow fever vaccination. TCRdb reanalysed the 5' RACE reads using MiXCR and keeps one entry per CDR3 protein. The data contain hundreds of thousands of distinct CDR3 sequences, approximately 16% of them singletons. Sequenced here: PBMCs, sampled about 5 days after the first yellow fever vaccination. The receptors originated from a man younger than 35 who received the YFV17D yellow fever vaccine.

Here the CDR3 DNA reads TGTGCCAGCAGTCTTTTAGGGGGGCGAGGAGGCACAGATACGCAGTATTTT. Translation gives CASSLLGGRGGTDTQYF. This sequence joins TRBV6-1 and TRBJ2-3, with D perhaps given as TRBD1 or TRBD2 (6 bases each). V shed 5 bases and J shed 1 base, with 19 bases lying between them. Germline values: CDR1 MNHNS, CDR2 SASEGT. The CDR3 sequence is 17 residues long.

The V call is TRBV9, the J call TRBJ2-4; 8 bases line up with TRBD2. V gave up 4 bases and J gave up 0 bases; unmatched junction bases: 18. This CDR3 region has 20 residues. In germline, CDR1 is SGDLS, CDR2 YYNGEE. The CDR3 nucleotides are TGTGCCAGCAGCCATCAGAGAGGAGCGGGGGCTGTACTAGCCAAAAACATTCAGTACTTC. Protein: CASSHQRGAGAVLAKNIQYF.

The sample holds many counts of this clonotype. This chain joins TRBV4-1 and TRBJ1-2, with 8 bases fitting TRBD1. Losses at the gene ends were 4 bases for V and 8 bases for J; bases not matched to a gene: 6. The CDR3 is 13 residues long. The germline V gene has CDR1 MGHRA and CDR2 YSYEKL. The CDR3, as DNA: TGCGCCAGCAGCCGCGACAGGGGTGACGGCTACACCTTC. Protein sequence: CASSRDRGDGYTF.

In this sample, this clonotype turned up many times. The V gene is TRBV9, the J gene TRBJ2-1; no firm D call. CDR1 is SGDLS and CDR2 is YYNGEE in the germline V gene. The CDR3 length is 11 residues. Between the trimmed V and J ends, which lost 0 bases and 9 bases, there was a span of 4 bases. CDR3 DNA sequence: TGTGCCAGCAGCGTAGAAGGTGAGCAGTTCTTC. Translation gives CASSVEGEQFF.

The genes are TRBV4-3 and TRBJ2-2, with TRBD1 matching over 7 bases. The V gene's germline CDR1 is LGHNA and CDR2 YSLEER. With V trimmed by 1 base and J by 6 bases, 2 bases remained unmatched. The CDR3 spans 14 residues. In nucleotides, the CDR3 is TGCGCCAGCAGCCAAGTTCAGGGGGCCGGGGAGCTGTTTTTT. It specifies CASSQVQGAGELFF.

The V gene is TRBV28, the J gene TRBJ2-4; the D gene is possibly TRBD1 (5 bases). V was cut by 3 bases and J by 0 bases, with 12 bases left in between. Germline V gene lookup returns CDR1 MDHEN and CDR2 SYDVKM. This CDR3 region has 16 residues. The CDR3, as DNA: TGTGCCAGCAGTTTTTCCTGGCAGGGAGCCAAAAACATTCAGTACTTC. Its translation: CASSFSWQGAKNIQYF.

This clonotype has only a few counts. V usage is TRBV28 and J usage is TRBJ1-1; D might be TRBD1 (6 bases). The length of the CDR3 is 12 residues. The germline CDR1 and CDR2 sequences are MDHEN and SYDVKM. V lost 3 bases and J lost 7, with 9 bases in between. CDR3 in amino acids: CASSFSRGEAFF. CDR3 DNA: TGTGCCAGCAGTTTCTCCAGGGGTGAAGCTTTCTTT.

This clonotype was seen more than once but under ten times. The V call is TRBV25-1, the J call TRBJ2-2, with TRBD1 identical over 8 bases. Germline CDR1 reads MGHDK; CDR2 reads SYGVNS. V dropped 5 bases and J dropped 4; count of bases not matched to a gene: 3. The CDR3 loop spans 14 amino acids. The CDR3 region is CASSRGTGTGELFF. CDR3 nucleotide sequence: TGTGCCAGCAGTAGGGGGACAGGCACCGGGGAGCTGTTTTTT.

This clonotype has more than one count but fewer than ten. This chain joins TRBV15 and TRBJ1-6; D uncertain. Trimming stripped 1 base from V and 0 bases from J, with 7 bases between. Per the germline V gene, CDR1 is LNHNV and CDR2 is YYDKDF (reference sequence). CDR3 length: 16 residues. CDR3 DNA: TGTGCCACCAGCAGAGGAGGCAGCTCCTATAATTCACCCCTCCACTTT. Encoded protein: CATSRGGSSYNSPLHF.

This clonotype was observed a few times. The chain uses TRBV5-5 and TRBJ2-3; 9 nucleotides match TRBD2. Germline V gene sequence: CDR1 SGHKS, CDR2 YYEKEE (reference sequence). The CDR3 totals 16 residues. J gave up 8 bases and V 0 bases, and 10 bases lay outside the gene matches. CDR3 protein: CASSLAAGGPFGTQYF. Written as DNA, the CDR3 is TGTGCCAGCAGCTTGGCTGCGGGGGGGCCGTTTGGTACGCAGTATTTT. Filled out from reference TRBV5-5 and TRBJ2-3, the complete variable domain reads DAGVTQSPTHLIKTRGQQVTLRCSPISGHKSVSWYQQVLGQGPQFIFQYYEKEERGRGNFPDRFSARQFPNYSSELNVNALLLGDSALYLCASSLAAGGPFGTQYFGPGTRLTVL.

This clonotype was detected a few times. The V and J genes are TRBV4-1 and TRBJ2-5; 10 bases are shared with TRBD2. CDR1 MGHRA and CDR2 YSYEKL come from the germline V gene. CDR3 size: 16 residues. With 0 bases clipped from V and 7 bases from J, the junction kept 8 bases outside the gene matches. The chain's CDR3 is CASSQEAGLAVLTQYF. CDR3 sequence (DNA): TGCGCCAGCAGCCAAGAAGCAGGACTAGCGGTTTTGACCCAGTACTTC.

The sample holds a few counts of this clonotype. This sequence joins TRBV20-1 and TRBJ2-7; no firm D call. The CDR3 contains 11 residues. With 2 bases removed from V and 3 bases from J, the gap between germline ends came to 5 bases. The germline CDR1 and CDR2 sequences are DFQATT and SNEGSKA (reference sequence). The CDR3: CSARSYYEQYV. In DNA, the CDR3 is TGCAGTGCTAGATCCTACTACGAGCAGTACGTC.

This clonotype was detected only a few times. V and J are TRBV6-1 and TRBJ1-1, with D perhaps TRBD1 (5 bases). Trimming pared 3 bases from V and 8 bases from J, leaving 13 bases between. Germline values: CDR1 MNHNS, CDR2 SASEGT. CDR3 length equals 13 residues. CDR3 region: CASSEDEGTEAFF. The CDR3 nucleotides are TGTGCCAGCAGTGAGGATGAAGGGACGGAAGCTTTCTTT.

V gene TRBV5-8 combines with J gene TRBJ1-5; D is unresolved. Germline lookup yields CDR1 SGHTS and CDR2 YDEGEE. V shed 6 bases and J shed 9 bases, with 16 bases lying between them. There are 13 residues in the CDR3. CDR3 sequence (DNA): TGTGCCAGCAACAGACCTCTCTTTGGGCCCCAGCATTTT. It translates to CASNRPLFGPQHF.

This clonotype came up many times. The rearrangement uses TRBV5-1 and TRBJ2-2; 7 bases align to TRBD1. Germline V gene data show CDR1 as SGHRS and CDR2 as YFSETQ. The CDR3 consists of 15 residues. Losses at the gene ends were 3 bases for V and 6 bases for J; bases not matched to a gene: 8. The CDR3 reads CASSSEPGGPGELFF. CDR3 nucleotide sequence: TGCGCCAGCAGCTCAGAGCCAGGGGGTCCCGGGGAGCTGTTTTTT.

This clonotype was observed at least ten times. The genes are TRBV27 and TRBJ2-1; D remains unclear. V was cut by 8 bases and J by 2 bases, with 16 bases left in between. Germline CDR1 MNHEY, CDR2 SMNVEV (reference sequence). The CDR3 extends over 15 amino acids. CDR3 in amino acids: CASLVWPNTYNEQFF. The CDR3 nucleotides are TGTGCCAGCCTTGTTTGGCCAAATACCTACAATGAGCAGTTCTTC.

V is TRBV5-1 and J is TRBJ1-1; 7 bases are shared with TRBD1. The trim removed 7 bases at V and 6 bases at J, leaving 6 bases unmatched. Germline V gene sequence: CDR1 SGHRS, CDR2 YFSETQ. There are 12 residues in the CDR3. DNA for the CDR3: TGCGCCAGCGCTGACAGGGAAGCTGAAGCTTTCTTT. This gives the protein CASADREAEAFF.

In this sample, this clonotype turned up a few times. The chain recombines TRBV7-2 with TRBJ2-7; 8 bases align to TRBD2. Looked up from germline, CDR1 is SGHTA and CDR2 is FQGNSA. The CDR3 is 15 residues long. After removal of 5 bases from V and 0 bases from J, the junction contained 6 bases not matched to a gene. The CDR3: CASSLSGGHSYEQYF. The CDR3 coding sequence is TGTGCCAGCAGCCTGAGCGGGGGACACTCCTACGAGCAGTACTTC.

The chain couples TRBV30 to TRBJ1-4, with D tentatively TRBD1 (5 bases). CDR3 length equals 16 residues. Trimming removed 3 bases at V and 3 bases at J, with 17 bases between. Germline CDR1 GTSNPN, CDR2 SVGIG (reference sequence). CDR3 DNA: TGTGCCTGGAGGGGGTCCCCTCGACAGCCTAATGAAAAACTGTTTTTT. Translated: CAWRGSPRQPNEKLFF.

The chain carries TRBV7-2 and TRBJ1-6; D possibly corresponds to TRBD1 (5 bases). CDR3 length: 22 amino acids. Trimming removed 3 bases from V and 4 bases from J, with 31 bases in between. Germline V gene data show CDR1 as SGHTA and CDR2 as FQGNSA. For the CDR3, the DNA is TGTGCCAGCAGCTTCTCTACCCTCGACAGTGACGGCCGCGTACGATATAATTCACCCCTCCACTTT. Protein sequence: CASSFSTLDSDGRVRYNSPLHF.

V is TRBV10-3 and J is TRBJ2-7; perhaps TRBD1 as D (6 bases). CDR1 ENHRY and CDR2 SYGVKD come from the germline V gene. The CDR3 sequence is 13 residues long. The CDR3: CAISRGETYEQYV. CDR3 in DNA: TGTGCGATAAGCAGGGGTGAGACCTACGAGCAGTACGTC.

The gene calls are TRBV29-1 and TRBJ2-1; a possible D gene is TRBD1 (6 bases). Between the trimmed V and J ends, which lost 4 bases and 4 bases, there was a span of 14 bases. Germline values: CDR1 SQVTM, CDR2 ANQGSEA. The CDR3 consists of 14 residues. The CDR3 bases are TGCAGCGTTGTGAGGCCAGGGGCATACAATGAGCAGTTCTTC. It encodes CSVVRPGAYNEQFF.

This clonotype was counted many times. This chain connects TRBV2 to TRBJ2-2, with 7 bases that match TRBD1. Per germline, CDR1 SNHLY and CDR2 FYNNEI. This CDR3 has 13 residues. The V segment lost 5 bases and the J segment 5 bases; nucleotides outside the gene matches: 2. This chain's CDR3 is CASSRQGTGELFF. The CDR3 region has the DNA TGTGCCAGCAGTCGACAGGGTACCGGGGAGCTGTTTTTT.

This clonotype occurred many times. The chain carries TRBV6-6 and TRBJ2-7; 9 bases are a match to TRBD1. Trimming cost V 4 bases and J 3 bases; bases outside gene matches: 1. The V gene's germline CDR1 is MNHNY and CDR2 SVGAGI (reference sequence). This CDR3 contains 13 residues. Here the CDR3 DNA reads TGTGCCAGCAGTTGGGACAGGGTCTACGAGCAGTACTTC. As protein: CASSWDRVYEQYF.

The chain links TRBV7-8 to TRBJ1-6; D unresolved. The CDR3 has 15 residues. Germline values: CDR1 SGHVS, CDR2 FQNEAQ. Between the trimmed V and J ends, which lost 1 base and 7 bases, there was a span of 11 bases. CDR3: CASSLVGRENSPLHF. The CDR3, as DNA: TGTGCCAGCAGCTTAGTAGGACGGGAAAATTCACCCCTCCACTTT.

This rearrangement joins TRBV3-1 to TRBJ2-3, with D hard to call. V lost 4 bases and J lost 2, with 7 bases in between. The CDR3 consists of 13 residues. The germline CDR1 and CDR2 sequences are LGHDT and YNNKEL (reference sequence). The CDR3 DNA sequence: TGTGCCAGCAGCCGGCGCCTCACAGATACGCAGTATTTT. Protein: CASSRRLTDTQYF.

This clonotype was picked up many times. This rearrangement joins TRBV5-1 to TRBJ2-2, with 7 bases identical to TRBD1. Looked up from germline, CDR1 is SGHRS and CDR2 is YFSETQ. CDR3 length: 14 amino acids. After removal of 4 bases from V and 5 bases from J, the junction contained 5 bases not matched to a gene. The CDR3 loop is CASSRGQSTGELFF. In nucleotides, the CDR3 is TGCGCCAGCAGCCGGGGACAGTCTACCGGGGAGCTGTTTTTT.

V usage is TRBV10-3 and J usage is TRBJ1-6; D unclear. The V end lost 8 bases, the J end lost 7 bases, and 9 bases lay between the germline ends. Germline CDR1 ENHRY, CDR2 SYGVKD. The CDR3 loop spans 12 amino acids. The CDR3 sequence: CAIRQLNSPLHF. DNA of the CDR3: TGTGCCATCCGGCAGTTGAATTCACCCCTCCACTTT.

The sample holds a few counts of this clonotype. The rearrangement joins TRBV5-1 to TRBJ1-1; D is uncertain. The V gene lost 0 bases and the J gene lost 8 bases, with 11 bases spanning the gap. CDR1 is SGHRS, CDR2 YFSETQ, per germline. CDR3 length: 13 amino acids. The CDR3 reads CASSLDSPREAFF. The CDR3 bases are TGCGCCAGCAGCTTGGACAGCCCCCGAGAAGCTTTCTTT.

This clonotype appeared many times. The chain joins TRBV6-1 to TRBJ1-2; 7 bases agree with TRBD1. The CDR3 has 13 amino acids. The V gene end was trimmed by 6 bases and the J gene end by 4 bases; junction bases not matched to a gene: 5. Per germline, CDR1 MNHNS and CDR2 SASEGT. CDR3 in DNA: TGTGCCAGCAGAACCGACAGGGTCTATGGCTACACCTTC. Translation gives CASRTDRVYGYTF.